Below, one T cell receptor (beta chain) is given with its context. Germline V gene lookup returns CDR1 SGHRS and CDR2 YFSETQ. Trimming removed 2 bases from V and 4 bases from J, with 16 bases in between. The CDR3 covers 15 residues. In the authors' methods: Estimation of nucleated cell counts was performed using reference gene primer amplification. Profiling relied on immunoSEQ multiplex PCR, and the TCRdb table lists in-frame clones only, not all of them. For V, J and clone size, that table is used; D and trimming come from the DNA. This table holds about 260,000 clones, about 80% found once. The data were obtained in a study of blood T cell repertoires in COVID-19. Study-wide background: Material from acute and convalescent COVID-19 was sourced from the United States, Italy and Spain. Sources were T cells, B-cell-depleted T cells, or PBMCs; the material itself was cDNA or gDNA.

The clonotype comes from a woman older than 75 with acute or convalescent COVID-19. The V call is TRBV5-1, the J call TRBJ2-7; D is perhaps TRBD2 (7 bases). Input material: peripheral blood. CDR3 bases: TGCGCCAGCAGCTTAGGGGGAGGGGAACCGTACGAGCAGTACTTC. It encodes CASSLGGGEPYEQYF.